The clone carrying this T cell receptor (beta chain) was seen more than once but under ten times. Assay used: immunoSEQ multiplex PCR; TCRdb lists only in-frame clones, some missing. The sample has about 44,000 clones; under 90% are singletons. The CDR3 totals 15 residues. After removal of 3 bases from V and 4 bases from J, the junction contained 4 bases not matched to a gene. Per the germline V gene, CDR1 is GTSNPN and CDR2 is SVGIG (reference sequence). These data originate in a study of blood T cell repertoires in COVID-19. Study background: The United States, Italy and Spain were the sources of the acute and convalescent COVID-19 samples. From T cells, B-cell-depleted T cells, or PBMCs came the material, which was cDNA or gDNA.

The source of this sequence is a woman in her 70s with acute or convalescent COVID-19. This rearrangement joins TRBV30 to TRBJ2-1; 12 positions match TRBD2. Input material: peripheral blood. The CDR3 DNA reads as TGTGCCTGGAGGCCTAGCGGGAGGGCATACAATGAGCAGTTCTTC. This gives the protein CAWRPSGRAYNEQFF.